One and the same sample provided the 11 T cell receptor beta chains below, sequenced in a study of OX40 agonist ivuxolimab in advanced cancers. Method: immunoSEQ multiplex PCR; TCRdb's copy keeps in-frame clones and lacks some. This sample carries some 77,000 clones, around nine tenths of them seen once, and the ten largest clones take 6.2%. Sequencing was performed on CD4+ or CD8+ T cells sorted from blood, taken in a trial of the OX40 agonist ivuxolimab. Receptor source: an adult with an advanced solid tumor such as melanoma, head and neck, liver or kidney cancer.

The chain combines TRBV6-1 with TRBJ1-1, with 8 bases matching TRBD1. The V and J ends lost 2 bases and 7 bases, in that order; junction bases with no gene match: 9. CDR3 length: 15 residues. Germline CDR1 is MNHNS and CDR2 is SASEGT. CDR3 residues: CASSERTGRRVEAFF. The CDR3 DNA reads TGTGCCAGCAGTGAACGGACAGGGAGAAGGGTTGAAGCTTTCTTT.

The V gene is TRBV6-1, the J gene TRBJ1-1; unclear D gene. CDR3 length equals 11 residues. Deletions cut 6 bases from V and 8 bases from J, with 10 bases between. Looked up from germline, CDR1 is MNHNS and CDR2 is SASEGT. The CDR3 loop reads CASSLASEAFF. CDR3 DNA sequence: TGTGCCAGCAGCCTAGCGAGCGAAGCTTTCTTT.

V is TRBV15 and J is TRBJ2-5; D is ambiguous. Germline CDR1 LNHNV, CDR2 YYDKDF (reference sequence). Trimming took off 0 bases at V and 2 bases at J, with 19 bases between the two ends. This CDR3 region has 18 residues. CDR3 bases: TGTGCCACCAGCAGAGATACGTGGGTAGGGCTATCACAAGAGACCCAGTACTTC. Amino acids: CATSRDTWVGLSQETQYF.

The chain links TRBV10-2 to TRBJ1-4, with a weak D call TRBD1 (5 bases). Between the trimmed V and J ends, which lost 8 bases and 7 bases, there was a span of 14 bases. Germline-derived CDR1 and CDR2 are WSHSY and SAAADI. CDR3 length equals 13 residues. CDR3 residues: CASHGGGSEKLFF. CDR3 bases: TGCGCCAGCCACGGGGGGGGAAGTGAAAAACTGTTTTTT.

This clone was seen a single time. Sequence at one end of the junction differs from germline and may be a read error. The rearrangement links TRBV6-1 to TRBJ1-1; D is undetermined. The CDR3 contains 11 residues. Germline loops: CDR1 MNHNS, CDR2 SASEGT. The CDR3 bases are TGTGCCAGCAGTGAATTGAGAGACTCGCACTTT. Amino acid sequence: CASSELRDSHF.

The chain links TRBV7-2 to TRBJ2-1; TRBD2 aligns across 7 bases. The J segment lost 5 bases and the V segment lost 0 bases, leaving 4 bases of the junction unmatched. The CDR3 runs 15 residues. Germline V gene data show CDR1 as SGHTA and CDR2 as FQGNSA. CDR3: CASSLAVAGHNEQFF. CDR3 sequence (DNA): TGTGCCAGCAGCTTAGCTGTAGCGGGTCACAATGAGCAGTTCTTC.

V and J are TRBV7-9 and TRBJ2-5, with D unresolved. V lost 2 bases and J 4 bases, leaving 8 bases between the germline ends. Per the germline V gene, CDR1 is SEHNR and CDR2 is FQNEAQ (reference sequence). The CDR3 covers 13 residues. The CDR3 DNA is TGTGCCAGCAGCTTATACGCCCGAGAGACCCAGTACTTC. This encodes CASSLYARETQYF.

The chain combines TRBV7-9 with TRBJ1-5; possible D gene TRBD1, 5 bases. Germline V gene lookup returns CDR1 SEHNR and CDR2 FQNEAQ (reference sequence). The CDR3 is 12 amino acids. Between the trimmed V and J ends, which lost 5 bases and 14 bases, there was a span of 16 bases. The CDR3 sequence: CASSPGGEEKHF. The DNA for the CDR3 is TGTGCCAGCAGCCCCGGGGGGGAGGAGAAGCATTTT.

This clone was seen only a few times. The DNA of the CDR3 is TGTGCCAGCAGCGGTCGGGCGGGCGCCGAAGCTTTCTTT. Encoded protein: CASSGRAGAEAFF. This rearrangement joins TRBV9 to TRBJ1-1; the D is unclear. Germline-derived CDR1 and CDR2 are SGDLS and YYNGEE. V was cut by 3 bases and J by 8 bases, with 14 bases left in between. The CDR3 totals 13 residues.

The gene calls are TRBV28 and TRBJ2-7; 9 bases line up with TRBD1. Germline V gives CDR1 MDHEN, CDR2 SYDVKM. The CDR3 length is 18 residues. Trimming took 3 bases from V and 8 from J; bases not matched to a gene: 20. The CDR3 region is CASSFITTGGSRDYKQYF. The CDR3 DNA follows: TGTGCCAGCAGTTTCATTACCACAGGGGGCTCTAGGGATTACAAGCAGTACTTC.

The genes are TRBV19 and TRBJ1-5; tentatively, D is TRBD1 (6 bases). CDR1 is LNHDA, CDR2 SQIVND, per germline (reference sequence). Trimming removed 5 bases from V and 2 bases from J, with 16 bases in between. CDR3 length: 16 amino acids. CDR3: CASSLIGGRGNQPQHF. The CDR3 coding sequence is TGTGCCAGTAGTCTTATCGGGGGGCGCGGCAATCAGCCCCAGCATTTT.